The entry below describes one T cell receptor (beta chain). No antigen is known for it. The method was immunoSEQ multiplex PCR; TCRdb's version includes in-frame clones alone and lacks a portion of them. This sample has over 80,000 clones, with about 89% found just once. The sample originates from a study of T cell responses to AZD1222 COVID-19 vaccine. Study-wide results and caveats: White British donors predominated, females outnumbered males, and clonal diversity was possibly underestimated. The study identified only five to seven AZD1222 recipients as seropositive at baseline. Reportedly, nearly half the spike-specific TCRs target unmutated variant regions. The study sampled repertoires only after the peak T cell response.

V was cut by 1 base and J by 9 bases, with 7 bases left in between. Germline loops: CDR1 MGHRA, CDR2 YSYEKL. The CDR3 loop spans 13 amino acids. The starting material was peripheral blood, obtained 28 days after the second AZD1222 dose. This receptor was taken from an adult who received the AZD1222 COVID-19 vaccine. The chain employs TRBV4-1 and TRBJ1-6, with D unclear. This CDR3 reads CASSQGLGSPLHF. The DNA of the CDR3 is TGCGCCAGCAGCCAAGGGTTGGGTTCACCCCTCCACTTT.